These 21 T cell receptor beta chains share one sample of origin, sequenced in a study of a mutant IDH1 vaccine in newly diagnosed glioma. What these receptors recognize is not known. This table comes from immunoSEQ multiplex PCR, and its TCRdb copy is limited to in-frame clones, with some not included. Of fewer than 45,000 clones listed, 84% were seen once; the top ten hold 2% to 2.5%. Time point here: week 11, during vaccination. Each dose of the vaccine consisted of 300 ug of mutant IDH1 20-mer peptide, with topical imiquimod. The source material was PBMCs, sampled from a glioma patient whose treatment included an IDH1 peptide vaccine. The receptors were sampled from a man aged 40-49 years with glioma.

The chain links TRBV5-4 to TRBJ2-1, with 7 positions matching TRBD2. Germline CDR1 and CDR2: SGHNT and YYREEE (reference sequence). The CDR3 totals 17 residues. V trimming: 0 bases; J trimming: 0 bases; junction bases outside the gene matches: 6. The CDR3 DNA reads TGTGCCAGCAGCTTGGAGTGGGGAGGGAGCTCCTACAATGAGCAGTTCTTC. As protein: CASSLEWGGSSYNEQFF.

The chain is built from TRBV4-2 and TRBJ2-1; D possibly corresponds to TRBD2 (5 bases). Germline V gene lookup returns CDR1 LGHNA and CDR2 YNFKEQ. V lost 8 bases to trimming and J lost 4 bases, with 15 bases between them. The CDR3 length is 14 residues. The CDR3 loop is CASAGEPTYNEQFF. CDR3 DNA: TGTGCCAGCGCCGGGGAGCCTACATACAATGAGCAGTTCTTC.

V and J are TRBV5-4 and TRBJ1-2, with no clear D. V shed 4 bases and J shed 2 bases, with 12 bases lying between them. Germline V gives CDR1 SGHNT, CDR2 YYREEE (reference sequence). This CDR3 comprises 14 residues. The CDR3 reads CASSAAGRNYGYTF. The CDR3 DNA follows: TGTGCCAGCAGCGCGGCCGGGAGAAACTATGGCTACACCTTC.

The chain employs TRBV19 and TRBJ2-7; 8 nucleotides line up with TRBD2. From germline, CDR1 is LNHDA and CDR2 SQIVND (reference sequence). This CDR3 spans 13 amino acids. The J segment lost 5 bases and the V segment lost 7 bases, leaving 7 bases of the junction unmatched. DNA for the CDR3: TGTGCCAGTACCCCGGGGGGGATCCACGAGCAGTACTTC. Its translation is CASTPGGIHEQYF. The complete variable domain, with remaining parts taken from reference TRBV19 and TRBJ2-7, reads DGGITQSPKYLFRKEGQNVTLSCEQNLNHDAMYWYRQDPGQGLRLIYYSQIVNDFQKGDIAEGYSVSREKKESFPLTVTSAQKNPTAFYLCASTPGGIHEQYFGPGTRLTVT.

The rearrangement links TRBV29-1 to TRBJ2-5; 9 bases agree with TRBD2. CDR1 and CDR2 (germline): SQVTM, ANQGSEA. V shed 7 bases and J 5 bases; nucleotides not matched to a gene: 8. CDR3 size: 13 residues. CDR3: CSAPGLARETQYF. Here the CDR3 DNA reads TGCAGCGCACCGGGACTAGCAAGGGAGACCCAGTACTTC.

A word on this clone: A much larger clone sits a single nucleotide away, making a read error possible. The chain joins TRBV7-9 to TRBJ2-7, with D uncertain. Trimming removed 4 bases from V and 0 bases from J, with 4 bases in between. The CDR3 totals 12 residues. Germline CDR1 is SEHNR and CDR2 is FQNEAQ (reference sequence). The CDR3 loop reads CASSSSSYEQYF. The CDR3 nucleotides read TGTGCCAGCAGCTCGAGCTCCTACGAGCAGTACTTC. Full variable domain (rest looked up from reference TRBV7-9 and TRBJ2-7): DTGVSQNPRHKITKRGQNVTFRCDPISEHNRLYWYRQTLGQGPEFLTYFQNEAQLEKSRLLSDRFSAERPKGSFSTLEIQRTEQGDSAMYLCASSSSSYEQYFGPGTRLTVT.

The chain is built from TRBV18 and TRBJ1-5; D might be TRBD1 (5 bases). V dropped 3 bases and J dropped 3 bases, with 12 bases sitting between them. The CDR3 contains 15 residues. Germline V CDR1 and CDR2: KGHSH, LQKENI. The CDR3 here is CASSPPWGTNQPQHF. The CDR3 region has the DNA TGTGCCAGCTCACCGCCGTGGGGCACCAATCAGCCCCAGCATTTT.

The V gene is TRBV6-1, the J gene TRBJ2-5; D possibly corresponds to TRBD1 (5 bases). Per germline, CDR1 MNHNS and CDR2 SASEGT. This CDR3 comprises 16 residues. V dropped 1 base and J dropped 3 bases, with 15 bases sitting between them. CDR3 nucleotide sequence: TGTGCCAGCAGTGAAGGGTGGGGCGGAATCAAAGAGACCCAGTACTTC. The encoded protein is CASSEGWGGIKETQYF.

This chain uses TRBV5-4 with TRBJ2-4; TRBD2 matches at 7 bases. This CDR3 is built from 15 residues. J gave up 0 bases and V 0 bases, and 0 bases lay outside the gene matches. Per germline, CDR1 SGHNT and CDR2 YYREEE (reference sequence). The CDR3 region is CASSLGGGAKNIQYF. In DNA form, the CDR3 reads TGTGCCAGCAGCTTGGGGGGGGGAGCCAAAAACATTCAGTACTTC. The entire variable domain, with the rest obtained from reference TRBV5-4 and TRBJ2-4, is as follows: ETGVTQSPTHLIKTRGQQVTLRCSSQSGHNTVSWYQQALGQGPQFIFQYYREEENGRGNFPPRFSGLQFPNYSSELNVNALELDDSALYLCASSLGGGAKNIQYFGAGTRLSVL.

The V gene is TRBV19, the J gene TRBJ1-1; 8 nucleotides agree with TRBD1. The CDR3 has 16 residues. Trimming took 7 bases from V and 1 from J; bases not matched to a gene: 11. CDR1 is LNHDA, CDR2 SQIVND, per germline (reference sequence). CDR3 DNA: TGTGCCAGTAAGCGGAGGGACAGGACTACGAACACTGAAGCTTTCTTT. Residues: CASKRRDRTTNTEAFF.

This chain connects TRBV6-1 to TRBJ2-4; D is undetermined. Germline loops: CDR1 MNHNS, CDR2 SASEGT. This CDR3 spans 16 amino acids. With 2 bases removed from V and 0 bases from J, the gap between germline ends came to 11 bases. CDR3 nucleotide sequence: TGTGCCAGCAGTGAACTTCCAGCTTTAGCCAAAAACATTCAGTACTTC. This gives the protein CASSELPALAKNIQYF.

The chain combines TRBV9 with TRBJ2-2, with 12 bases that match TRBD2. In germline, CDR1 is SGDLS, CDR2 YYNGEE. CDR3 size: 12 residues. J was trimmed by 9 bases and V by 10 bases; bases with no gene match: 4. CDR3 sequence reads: CAGGLAGRELFF. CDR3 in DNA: TGTGCCGGGGGACTAGCGGGCCGGGAGCTGTTTTTT.

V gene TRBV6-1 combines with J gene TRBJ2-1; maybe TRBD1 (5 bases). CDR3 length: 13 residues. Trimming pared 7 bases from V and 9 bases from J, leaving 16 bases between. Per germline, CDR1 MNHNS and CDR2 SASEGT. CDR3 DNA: TGTGCCAGCAACAGGCAGGCGGCAAGTGAGCAGTTCTTC. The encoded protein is CASNRQAASEQFF.

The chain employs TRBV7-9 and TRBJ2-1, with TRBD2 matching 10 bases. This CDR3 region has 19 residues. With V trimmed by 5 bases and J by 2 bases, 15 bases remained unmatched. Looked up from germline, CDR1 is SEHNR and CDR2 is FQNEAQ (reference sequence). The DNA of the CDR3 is TGTGCCAGCAGCCCTGCTGAATGGAGCGGGAGGGCCGCCTACAATGAGCAGTTCTTC. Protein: CASSPAEWSGRAAYNEQFF.

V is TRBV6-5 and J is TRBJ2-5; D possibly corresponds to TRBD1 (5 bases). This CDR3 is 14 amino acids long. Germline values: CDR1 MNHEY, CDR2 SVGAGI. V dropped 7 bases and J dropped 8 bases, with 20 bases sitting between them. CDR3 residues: CASTKPGSPETQYF. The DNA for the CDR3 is TGTGCCAGCACCAAGCCAGGGTCCCCGGAAACCCAGTACTTC.

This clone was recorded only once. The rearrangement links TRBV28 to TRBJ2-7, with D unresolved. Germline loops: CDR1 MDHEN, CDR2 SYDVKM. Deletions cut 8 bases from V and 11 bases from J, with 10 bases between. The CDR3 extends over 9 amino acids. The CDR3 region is CASGSVKYF. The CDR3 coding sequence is TGTGCCAGCGGGTCGGTTAAGTACTTC. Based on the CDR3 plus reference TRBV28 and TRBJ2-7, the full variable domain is DVKVTQSSRYLVKRTGEKVFLECVQDMDHENMFWYRQDPGLGLRLIYFSYDVKMKEKGDIPEGYSVSREKKERFSLILESASTNQTSMYLCASGSVKYFGPGTRLTVT.

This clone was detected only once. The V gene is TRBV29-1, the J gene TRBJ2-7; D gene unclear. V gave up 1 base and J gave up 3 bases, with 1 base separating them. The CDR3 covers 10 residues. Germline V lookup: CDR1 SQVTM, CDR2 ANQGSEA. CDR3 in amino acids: CSVEVYEQYF. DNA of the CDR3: TGCAGCGTTGAAGTCTACGAGCAGTACTTC.

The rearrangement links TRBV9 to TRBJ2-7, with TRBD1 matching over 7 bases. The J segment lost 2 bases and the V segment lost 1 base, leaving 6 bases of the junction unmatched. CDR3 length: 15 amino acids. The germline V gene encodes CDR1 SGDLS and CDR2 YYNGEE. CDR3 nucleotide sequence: TGTGCCAGCAGCGTAACAGGGGTTTCCACCTACGAGCAGTACTTC. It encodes CASSVTGVSTYEQYF.

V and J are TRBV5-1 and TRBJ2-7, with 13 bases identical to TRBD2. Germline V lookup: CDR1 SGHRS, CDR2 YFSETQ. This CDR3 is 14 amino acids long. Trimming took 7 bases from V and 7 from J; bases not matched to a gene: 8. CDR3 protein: CASSGTSGMGEQYF. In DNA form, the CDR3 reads TGCGCCAGCTCCGGGACTAGCGGGATGGGGGAGCAGTACTTC.

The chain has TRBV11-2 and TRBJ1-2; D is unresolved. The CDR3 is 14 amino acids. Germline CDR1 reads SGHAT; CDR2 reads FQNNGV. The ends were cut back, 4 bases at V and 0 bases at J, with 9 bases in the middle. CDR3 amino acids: CASSWTATNYGYTF. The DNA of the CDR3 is TGTGCCAGCAGCTGGACGGCGACTAACTATGGCTACACCTTC.

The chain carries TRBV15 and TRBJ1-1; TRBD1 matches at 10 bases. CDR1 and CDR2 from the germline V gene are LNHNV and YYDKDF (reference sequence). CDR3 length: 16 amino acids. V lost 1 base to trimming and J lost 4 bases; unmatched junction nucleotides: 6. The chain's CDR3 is CATSRARTGGSTEAFF. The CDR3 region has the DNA TGTGCCACCAGCAGAGCGCGGACAGGGGGAAGCACTGAAGCTTTCTTT.